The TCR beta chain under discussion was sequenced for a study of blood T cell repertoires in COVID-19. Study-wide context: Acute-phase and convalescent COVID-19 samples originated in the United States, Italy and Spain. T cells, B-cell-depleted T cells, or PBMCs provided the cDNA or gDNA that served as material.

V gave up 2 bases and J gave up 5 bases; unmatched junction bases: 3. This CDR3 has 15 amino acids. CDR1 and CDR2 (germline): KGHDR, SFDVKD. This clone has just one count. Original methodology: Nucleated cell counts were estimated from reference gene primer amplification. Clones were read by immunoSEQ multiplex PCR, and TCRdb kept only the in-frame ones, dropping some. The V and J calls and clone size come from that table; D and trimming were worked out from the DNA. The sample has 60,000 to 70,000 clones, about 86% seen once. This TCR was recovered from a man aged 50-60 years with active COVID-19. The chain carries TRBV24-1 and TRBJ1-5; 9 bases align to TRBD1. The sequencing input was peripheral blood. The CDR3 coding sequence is TGTGCCACCAGTGATTCCGGGACAGGGCATCAGCCCCAGCATTTT. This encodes CATSDSGTGHQPQHF.